This T cell receptor beta chain comes out of a study of regulatory T cells in long-lasting Graves disease (dated by TCRdb to about 2021). As for the study more broadly: Patients with newly diagnosed Graves' disease had been on antithyroid drugs for under 3 months. A total of 35 or so samples were covered by TCR sequencing, comprising roughly 13 persistent and around 20 newly diagnosed Graves' disease patients. The study took place in China and was registered as a clinical trial. Persistent Graves' disease patients were compared with newly diagnosed Graves' disease patients by peripheral blood TCR sequencing and RNA sequencing.

Libraries were made using multiplex PCR. Sequenced using an Illumina HiSeq 4000. To build TCR beta libraries, CDR3 regions were amplified by Arm-PCR using iRepertoire HTBI primers. Before sequencing, the PCR products went through gel purification. Regarding the original processing steps: Gene usage analysis of CDR3 amino acid clonotypes relied on the 62 TRBV and 14 TRBJ segments identified across samples. Filtered high-quality paired reads were merged into contigs using COPE and FqMerger. Contigs were aligned with BLAST to IMGT TRBV, TRBD and TRBJ reference genes, and CDR3 was defined per IMGT. Any clonotype with a frequency above 0.1% was classified as a highly expanded clone. Shannon entropy served as the measure of repertoire diversity, while the Gini coefficient captured V-J evenness. A clonotype was considered public if more than one individual shared it. TCRdb cleaned the public reads at Q25 with fastp, built clones with MiXCR and kept in-frame beta chains. Every distinct CDR3 protein forms one entry, paired with its most common genes and DNA. In this record, the V and J calls reflect TCRdb's handling and not the investigators' own analysis. This sample gives roughly 510,000 distinct CDR3 sequences in total; around 16% of them show up just once. The ten most abundant clones make up around 12% of the sample.

Taken from cysteine to phenylalanine, the CDR3 has 14 residues. This entry keeps only the CDR3 DNA: 42 bases, framed from base 1. V and J lose 0 bases and 5 bases, and a span of 11 bases separates them. CDR1 and CDR2, per the germline V gene (reference sequence), are DFQATT and SNEGSKA. As regards this clonotype: Its antigen is not yet known. Per-base qualities were not stored, and no clone one base away is much larger.

This specimen's time point label, interpreted: newly diagnosed GD, antithyroid drugs for less than 3 months. For both TCR sequencing and RNA sequencing, RNA was extracted from PBMCs in TRIzol. The diagnosis of Graves' disease was made according to American Thyroid Association guidelines. Patients for the study were recruited at an endocrinology department in Xi'an, China. From each patient, around 8.3 milliliters of peripheral blood was collected into an EDTA anticoagulant tube. Ficoll Paque Plus density gradient separation was used to isolate PBMCs, and no further T cell sorting was performed. RNA quality was checked with an Agilent 2100 Bioanalyzer and agarose gel, and concentration with a NanoDrop 2000. Study-wide findings and limitations: The study examined only peripheral blood because the primary lesion, thyroid tissue, could not be accessed. Sequencing and analysis were restricted to the TCR beta chain. TRBV28, TRBJ1-2 and TRBJ2-5 were preferentially used in persistent disease, while TRBV20-1 and TRBJ2-1 were favored in newly diagnosed disease. Compared with newly diagnosed patients, persistent Graves' disease patients had lower TCR Shannon entropy and fewer highly expanded clones, which suggests clonal expansion. The authors noted that the small sample size was a limitation that may lower accuracy. More public clonotypes were shared among persistent patients (around 3,000) than among newly diagnosed patients (roughly 960).

These data were also reused for a study on T cells in Graves' hyperthyroidism and ophthalmopathy. Drawing on the second study: Stable Graves' hyperthyroidism was defined as the absence of progression to ophthalmopathy over 18 months of follow-up. Hyperthyroidism patients were aged 18 to 65 years and newly diagnosed, with disease duration of less than 2 months. The study excluded patients with uncontrolled infections, other autoimmune diseases, pregnancy or lactation. Diagnoses were based on clinical symptoms, serum thyroxine and TRAb, thyroid ultrasound and orbital computed tomography. For the first round of RT-PCR on the TCR CDR3, the HTBI primer set was used together with the Qiagen OneStep RT-PCR kit. Most expanded thyroid clonotypes (frequency above 0.001) were also detected in blood, a finding suggesting that blood repertoires may reflect thyroid immune responses. In cross-validation, a model built on a 13 V-J signature told ophthalmopathy apart from stable hyperthyroidism with 85% to 90% sensitivity and about 81% specificity, and in testing the same model reached 80%/75%. In validation, the model predicted progression to ophthalmopathy with 65% to 71% sensitivity and less than 75% specificity, a median of 6.5 months before onset. A discovery cohort of around 100 patients, 43 with Graves' ophthalmopathy and 55 to 60 with stable Graves' hyperthyroidism, was used to find distinguishing TCR V-J signatures. An independent validation cohort of around 19 hyperthyroidism patients and 17 patients who later progressed to ophthalmopathy tested prospective prediction of ophthalmopathy. The approximately 98 discovery patients were randomly divided into training and test sets at a 7:3 ratio. In addition, the study compared T-cell repertoires in thyroid tissue and in blood from 6 or 7 Graves' hyperthyroidism patients. Once sampling was done, hyperthyroidism patients were given methimazole at a starting dose of 30 mg daily, whereas ophthalmopathy patients were given high-dose intravenous methylprednisolone. The libraries were constructed in a second round of multiplex PCR and then size-selected and purified. The libraries were sequenced on an Illumina HiSeq2000 using paired-end 100 bp reads. SOAPnuke was used to process the raw data, with reads discarded if the reads contained adapters or uncalled bases, had a mean Phred below 15, or lacked an exact constant-primer or identifier match. High-quality paired reads were merged using COPE v1.2.5, and each unique nucleotide sequence was defined as a clonotype. Clonotypes were aligned to IMGT TRBV, TRBD and TRBJ reference segments using MiTCR v1.1. The analysis included only V-J combinations with a frequency above 0.0001, which together covered approximately 99% of the repertoires. A TCS score was defined as the ratio between F50 (clonal expansion) and ExV (chaos), using BLOSUM62-based TCRdist between CDR3 peptides within each V-J. Welch's t-statistics and random forest reduced some 510 V-J features to 10 to 15, which were used in a naive Bayes classifier (R e1071). Sample size was not statistically predetermined, and investigators were not blinded to group allocation. The paper describes TCR Vbeta CDR3 sequencing of 120 to 150 peripheral blood samples, made up of approximately 40 ophthalmopathy patients, over 70 hyperthyroidism patients and about 17 progressor patients.

Sequenced material: peripheral blood mononuclear cells (PBMCs), taken at new diagnosis, from a patient treated with antithyroid drugs. The chain is made from TRBV20-1 and TRBJ1-5; the D segment could be TRBD1, given 5 matching bases. The source is a man younger than 35 with Graves disease. Donor details come from another sample of the same person, matched by shared clones. DNA sequence: TGCAGTGCTAGAGATGGTGGGGGGGATCAGCCCCAGCATTTT. Its protein is CSARDGGGDQPQHF.